This T cell receptor (beta chain) was identified during a study of breast tumors, draining lymph nodes, adjacent tissues. Study-wide points: Luminal-like breast cancer showed significantly greater tumor-nontumor repertoire similarity than basal-like breast cancer did. Most tumor T cells seemingly derive from lymph node, then expand in tumor. The lymph node origin of tumor T cells was framed as consistent with a hypothesis, not demonstrated. Tumor repertoires ranked between lymph nodes and nontumor tissue in diversity, with V and J gene preferences.

The lymph nodes were axillary draining lymph nodes from breast cancer patients. A remark on this clonotype: Its antigen remains unknown.

MiXCR was run by TCRdb on the multiplex PCR reads, yielding one entry per CDR3 protein. The data show some 130,000 distinct CDR3 sequences, around 20% seen once. The CDR3 covers 13 residues. V was clipped by 4 bases and J by 5 bases, with 12 bases between them. Germline V gene lookup returns CDR1 SGHTS and CDR2 YDEGEE. This chain links TRBV5-8 with TRBJ1-1; D is unclear. Sequenced sample: axillary lymph node tissue. The sequence derives from a female donor with breast cancer. Some clones in this sample may be carry-over from other donors' samples. CDR3 bases: TGTGCCAGCAGCCGACGGGGAGAGACTGAAGCTTTCTTT. This sequence encodes CASSRRGETEAFF. Using reference TRBV5-8 and TRBJ1-1 for the parts outside the CDR3, the full variable domain is EAGVTQSPTHLIKTRGQQATLRCSPISGHTSVYWYQQALGLGLQFLLWYDEGEERNRGNFPPRFSGRQFPNYSSELNVNALELEDSALYLCASSRRGETEAFFGQGTRLTVV.